The 14 T cell receptor beta chains given below trace back to one sample, sequenced in a study of Graves' ophthalmopathy and Graves' hyperthyroidism. TCR beta CDR3 regions were amplified from RNA transcripts. Second-round multiplex PCR came after first-round RT-PCR with HTBI primers. TCRdb passed the multiplex PCR reads through MiXCR, listing each CDR3 protein once. This sample has about 410,000 distinct CDR3 sequences, with around 20% found just once. The sequenced sample was peripheral blood. All receptors derive from a woman aged 18-29 years with Graves' ophthalmopathy.

This chain joins TRBV11-2 and TRBJ1-1; D unresolved. The V and J ends lost 3 bases and 4 bases respectively, with 6 bases between them. CDR3 length equals 12 residues. Germline-derived CDR1 and CDR2 are SGHAT and FQNNGV. DNA of the CDR3: TGTGCCAGCAGCTTCGACGCCACTGAAGCTTTCTTT. Protein: CASSFDATEAFF.

In its sample, this clonotype was seen many times. This sequence joins TRBV7-2 and TRBJ2-2; tentatively, D is TRBD2 (6 bases). Germline CDR1 reads SGHTA; CDR2 reads FQGNSA. Trimming took off 5 bases at V and 6 bases at J, with 16 bases between the two ends. This CDR3 contains 15 residues. The CDR3 loop reads CASSARDRGSGELFF. CDR3 DNA: TGTGCCAGCAGCGCCAGAGACCGGGGGTCCGGGGAGCTGTTTTTT.

V and J are TRBV6-5 and TRBJ1-1; 7 bases are shared with TRBD1. The CDR3 has 14 residues. The V and J ends lost 4 bases and 5 bases, in that order; junction bases with no gene match: 7. Germline loops: CDR1 MNHEY, CDR2 SVGAGI. The CDR3 DNA reads as TGTGCCAGCAGTTTCAAGGGGGCGGGGACTGAAGCTTTCTTT. This encodes CASSFKGAGTEAFF.

The genes are TRBV6-4 and TRBJ2-7, with 8 bases aligning to TRBD1. Trimming removed 6 bases from V and 4 bases from J; junction bases left unmatched: 8. Looked up from germline, CDR1 is MRHNA and CDR2 is SNTAGT. The CDR3 extends over 14 amino acids. The CDR3 bases are TGTGCCAGCAGGACTCGACAGGGGAGGTACGAGCAGTACTTC. Residues: CASRTRQGRYEQYF.

This clonotype showed up many times. The CDR3 coding sequence is TGTGCCTGGAGTTCTAGTCGGACAGGAGATGAAGCTTTCTTT. Its translation is CAWSSSRTGDEAFF. The rearrangement uses TRBV30 and TRBJ1-1, with TRBD1 matching 7 bases. The trim removed 2 bases at V and 7 bases at J, leaving 10 bases unmatched. The CDR3 has 14 residues. Germline V lookup: CDR1 GTSNPN, CDR2 SVGIG (reference sequence).

V and J are TRBV20-1 and TRBJ1-3; unclear D gene. Trimming took off 6 bases at V and 2 bases at J, with 11 bases between the two ends. Germline V gene lookup returns CDR1 DFQATT and CDR2 SNEGSKA (reference sequence). The CDR3 extends over 13 amino acids. CDR3 protein: CSARSRAGNTIYF. The CDR3, as DNA: TGCAGTGCAAGGAGTCGGGCTGGAAACACCATATATTTT.

This clonotype was seen ten or more times. The V and J genes are TRBV28 and TRBJ1-3; TRBD1 is a possible D gene (6 bases). Germline lookup yields CDR1 MDHEN and CDR2 SYDVKM. Trimming took off 7 bases at V and 8 bases at J, with 9 bases between the two ends. This CDR3 is 11 amino acids long. CDR3 bases: TGTGCCAGCACGGAGGGGGACACCATATATTTT. Translated: CASTEGDTIYF.

This chain joins TRBV7-3 and TRBJ2-5; D remains ambiguous. Germline assignment: CDR1 SGHTA and CDR2 FQGTGA. This CDR3 has 14 residues. V lost 1 base and J 2 bases, leaving 8 bases between the germline ends. This chain's CDR3 is CASSLKGHQETQYF. The CDR3, as DNA: TGTGCCAGCAGCTTAAAAGGGCATCAAGAGACCCAGTACTTC.

This clonotype was recorded at least ten times. J is TRBJ2-7 and V is TRBV12-3 or TRBV12-4; D remains unclear. There are 13 residues in the CDR3. Deletions cut 3 bases from V and 3 bases from J, with 9 bases between. The DNA of the CDR3 is TGTGCCAGCAGTTTCGGCAGTAACTACGAGCAGTACTTC. Translating gives CASSFGSNYEQYF.

This clonotype was detected many times. The CDR3 coding sequence is TGTGCCAGCAGTCCCAGCGCAGGGTGGGGCTACGAGCAGTACTTC. It codes for CASSPSAGWGYEQYF. The gene calls are TRBV27 and TRBJ2-7; the D gene is possibly TRBD1 (5 bases). Germline values: CDR1 MNHEY, CDR2 SMNVEV (reference sequence). Trimming left V 5 bases short and J 3 bases short, with 17 bases between. There are 15 residues in the CDR3.

This clonotype was seen at least ten times. The J gene is TRBJ1-1, the V gene TRBV6-2 or TRBV6-3; D unresolved. Germline V gene lookup returns CDR1 MNHEY and CDR2 SVGEGT. The CDR3 runs 13 residues. V dropped 3 bases and J dropped 7 bases, with 12 bases sitting between them. As DNA, the CDR3 is TGTGCCAGCAGTTATGGGGAGCTCGGTGAAGCTTTCTTT. It encodes CASSYGELGEAFF.

This sequence joins TRBV7-2 and TRBJ2-7, with 11 bases matching TRBD2. The CDR3 runs to 15 residues. CDR1 and CDR2 (germline): SGHTA, FQGNSA. V was clipped by 0 bases and J by 4 bases; unmatched bases: 2. CDR3 in DNA: TGTGCCAGCAGCTTAGCCCTAGCGGGGGGATACGAGCAGTACTTC. Protein: CASSLALAGGYEQYF.

This clonotype was found many times. J is TRBJ2-3 and V is TRBV7-9; possible D gene TRBD1, 5 bases. Germline V lookup: CDR1 SEHNR, CDR2 FQNEAQ (reference sequence). This CDR3 is 17 amino acids long. V lost 0 bases and J 0 bases, leaving 13 bases between the germline ends. The CDR3 DNA is TGTGCCAGCAGCTTAGCCCAGGGCGGAACTAGCACAGATACGCAGTATTTT. Amino acid sequence: CASSLAQGGTSTDTQYF.

The table lists this clonotype with many counts. The chain recombines TRBV20-1 with TRBJ1-5; no clear D. The germline V gene has CDR1 DFQATT and CDR2 SNEGSKA (reference sequence). This CDR3 is built from 12 residues. Trimming took off 3 bases at V and 6 bases at J, with 9 bases between the two ends. CDR3 coding DNA: TGCAGTGCTAGGGGTTATGGTCAGCCCCAGCATTTT. Translation gives CSARGYGQPQHF.